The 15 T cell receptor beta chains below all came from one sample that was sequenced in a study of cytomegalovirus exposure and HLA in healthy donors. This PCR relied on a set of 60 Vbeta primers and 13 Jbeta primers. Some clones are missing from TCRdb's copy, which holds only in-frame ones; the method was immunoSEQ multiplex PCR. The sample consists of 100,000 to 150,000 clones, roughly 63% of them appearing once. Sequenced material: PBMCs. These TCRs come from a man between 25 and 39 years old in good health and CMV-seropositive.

The CDR3 DNA follows: TGTGCCAGCAGCTTAGGGTGGCGGGCCCCTTACAATGAGCAGTTCTTC. It encodes CASSLGWRAPYNEQFF. This sequence joins TRBV7-9 and TRBJ2-1; possibly TRBD2 for D (5 bases). This CDR3 is 16 amino acids long. The V end lost 1 base, the J end lost 4 bases, and 14 bases lay between the germline ends. Germline CDR1 and CDR2: SEHNR and FQNEAQ (reference sequence).

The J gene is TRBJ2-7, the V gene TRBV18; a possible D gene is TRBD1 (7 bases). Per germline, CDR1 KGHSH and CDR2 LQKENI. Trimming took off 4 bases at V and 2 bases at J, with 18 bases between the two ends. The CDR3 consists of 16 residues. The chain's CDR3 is CASSRGAGQRTYEQYF. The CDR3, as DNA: TGTGCCAGCTCACGAGGGGCGGGACAGCGAACCTACGAGCAGTACTTC.

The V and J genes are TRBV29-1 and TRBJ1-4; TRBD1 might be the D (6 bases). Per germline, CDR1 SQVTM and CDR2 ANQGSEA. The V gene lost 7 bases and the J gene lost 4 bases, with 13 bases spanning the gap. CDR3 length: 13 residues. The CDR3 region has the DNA TGCAGCGGAGCACAGGGCGTTAATGAAAAACTGTTTTTT. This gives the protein CSGAQGVNEKLFF.

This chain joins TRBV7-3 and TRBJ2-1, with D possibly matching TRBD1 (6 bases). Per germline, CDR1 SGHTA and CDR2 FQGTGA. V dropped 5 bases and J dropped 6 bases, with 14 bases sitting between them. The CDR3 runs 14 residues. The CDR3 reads CASSPLTGSNEQFF. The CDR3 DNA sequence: TGTGCCAGCAGCCCCTTGACAGGAAGCAATGAGCAGTTCTTC.

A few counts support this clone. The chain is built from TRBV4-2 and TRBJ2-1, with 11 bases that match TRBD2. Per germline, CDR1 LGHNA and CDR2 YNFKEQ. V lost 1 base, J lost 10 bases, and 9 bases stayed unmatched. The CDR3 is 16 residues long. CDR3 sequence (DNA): TGTGCCAGCAGCCAAGTCACTAGCGGGAGTAGGGGAGAGCAGTTCTTC. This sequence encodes CASSQVTSGSRGEQFF.

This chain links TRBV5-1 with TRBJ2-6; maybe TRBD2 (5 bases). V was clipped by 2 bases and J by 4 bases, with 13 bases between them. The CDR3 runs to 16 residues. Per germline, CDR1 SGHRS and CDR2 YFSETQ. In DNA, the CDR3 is TGCGCCAGCAGCTTAGGACCCCCGGGAGGGGCCAACGTCCTGACTTTC. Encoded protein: CASSLGPPGGANVLTF.

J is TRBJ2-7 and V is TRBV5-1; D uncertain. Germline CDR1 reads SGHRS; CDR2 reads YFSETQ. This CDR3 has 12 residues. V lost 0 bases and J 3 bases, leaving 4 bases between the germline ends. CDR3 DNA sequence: TGCGCCAGCAGCTTGGGGCACTACGAGCAGTACTTC. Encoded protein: CASSLGHYEQYF.

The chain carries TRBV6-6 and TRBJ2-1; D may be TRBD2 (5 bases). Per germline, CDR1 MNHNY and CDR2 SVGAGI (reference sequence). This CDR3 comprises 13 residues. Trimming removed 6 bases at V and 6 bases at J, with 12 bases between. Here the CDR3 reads CASSSTSRNEQFF. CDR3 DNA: TGTGCCAGCAGCTCCACTAGTCGCAATGAGCAGTTCTTC.

The CDR3, as DNA: TGTGCCAGTAGTATAGCGGCGGGACCAACCTACGAGCAGTACTTC. Translating it yields CASSIAAGPTYEQYF. The J gene is TRBJ2-7, the V gene TRBV19; perhaps TRBD2 as D (6 bases). Germline CDR1 is LNHDA and CDR2 is SQIVND (reference sequence). CDR3 length equals 15 residues. Trimming pared 1 base from V and 2 bases from J, leaving 12 bases between.

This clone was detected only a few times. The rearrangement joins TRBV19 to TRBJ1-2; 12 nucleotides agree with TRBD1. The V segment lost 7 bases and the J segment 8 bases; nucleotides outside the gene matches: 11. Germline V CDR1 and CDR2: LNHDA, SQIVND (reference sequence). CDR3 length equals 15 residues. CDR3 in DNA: TGTGCCAGTACCCCTTGGGGACAGGGGGCCGGAGGCTACACCTTC. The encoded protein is CASTPWGQGAGGYTF.

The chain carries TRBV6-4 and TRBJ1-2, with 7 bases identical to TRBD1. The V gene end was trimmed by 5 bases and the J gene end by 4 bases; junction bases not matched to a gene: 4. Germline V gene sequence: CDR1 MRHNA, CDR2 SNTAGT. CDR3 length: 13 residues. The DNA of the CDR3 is TGTGCCAGCAGTAAAGGGACAGCCTATGGCTACACCTTC. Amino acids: CASSKGTAYGYTF.

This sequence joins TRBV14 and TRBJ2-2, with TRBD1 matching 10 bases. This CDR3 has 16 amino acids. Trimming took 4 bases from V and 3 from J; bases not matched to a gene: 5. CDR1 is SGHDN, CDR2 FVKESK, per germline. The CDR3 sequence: CASSLPGQGHTGELFF. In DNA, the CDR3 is TGTGCCAGCAGCCTTCCGGGACAGGGGCACACCGGGGAGCTGTTTTTT.

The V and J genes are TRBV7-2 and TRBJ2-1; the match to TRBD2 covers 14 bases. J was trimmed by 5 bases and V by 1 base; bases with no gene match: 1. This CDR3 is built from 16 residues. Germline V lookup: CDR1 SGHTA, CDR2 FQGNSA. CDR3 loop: CASSLGLAGGHNEQFF. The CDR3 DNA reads TGTGCCAGCAGCTTAGGACTAGCGGGAGGGCACAATGAGCAGTTCTTC. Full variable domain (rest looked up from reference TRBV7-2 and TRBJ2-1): GAGVSQSPSNKVTEKGKDVELRCDPISGHTALYWYRQSLGQGLEFLIYFQGNSAPDKSGLPSDRFSAERTGGSVSTLTIQRTQQEDSAVYLCASSLGLAGGHNEQFFGPGTRLTVL.

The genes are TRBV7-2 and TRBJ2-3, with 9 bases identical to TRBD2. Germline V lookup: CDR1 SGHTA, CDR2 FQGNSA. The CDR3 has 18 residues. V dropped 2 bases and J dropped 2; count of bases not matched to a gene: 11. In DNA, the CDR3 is TGTGCCAGCAGCTTAACCCCTTTAGCGGGAGTGAACACAGATACGCAGTATTTT. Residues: CASSLTPLAGVNTDTQYF.

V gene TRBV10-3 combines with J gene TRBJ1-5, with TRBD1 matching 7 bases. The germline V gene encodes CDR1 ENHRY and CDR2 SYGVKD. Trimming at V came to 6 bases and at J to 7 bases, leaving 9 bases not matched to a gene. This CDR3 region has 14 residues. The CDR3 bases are TGTGCCATCAGCAGGGACAGTGGTTACCAGCCCCAGCATTTT. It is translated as CAISRDSGYQPQHF.